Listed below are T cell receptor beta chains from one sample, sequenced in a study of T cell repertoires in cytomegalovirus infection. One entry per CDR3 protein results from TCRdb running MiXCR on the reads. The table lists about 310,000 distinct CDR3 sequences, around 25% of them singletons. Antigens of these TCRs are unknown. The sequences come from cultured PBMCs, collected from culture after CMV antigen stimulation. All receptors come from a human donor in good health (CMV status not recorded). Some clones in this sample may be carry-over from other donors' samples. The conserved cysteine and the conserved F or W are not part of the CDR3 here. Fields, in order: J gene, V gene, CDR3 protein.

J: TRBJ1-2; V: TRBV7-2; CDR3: ASSYNPTVSYGYT
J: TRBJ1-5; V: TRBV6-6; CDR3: ASSGARAQH
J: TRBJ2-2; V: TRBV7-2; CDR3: ASSLDSLRGELF
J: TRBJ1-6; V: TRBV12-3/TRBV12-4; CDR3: ASGRRDKDSPLH
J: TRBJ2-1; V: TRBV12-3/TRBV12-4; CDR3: ASSLGSGRGGYNEQF
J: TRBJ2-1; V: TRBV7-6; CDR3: ASSSVDRGYNEQF
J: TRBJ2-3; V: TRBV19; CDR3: ASSIDGRGPN
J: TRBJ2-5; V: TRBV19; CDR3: ASSTEGGKTQY
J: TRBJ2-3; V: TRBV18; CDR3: ASSPLGTGFTDTQY
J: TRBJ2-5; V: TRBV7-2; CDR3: ASSLASTQESQY
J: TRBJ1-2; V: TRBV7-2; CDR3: ASSPDGQSTYGYT
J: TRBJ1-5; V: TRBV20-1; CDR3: SAEGSLMGNQPQH
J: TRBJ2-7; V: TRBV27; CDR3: ASSFSAGTLTYEQY
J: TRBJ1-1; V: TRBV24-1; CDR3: ATSDLRGAEAF
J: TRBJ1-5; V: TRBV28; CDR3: ASTLGTVRNQPQH
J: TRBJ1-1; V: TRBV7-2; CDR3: ASSLGNPNTEAF
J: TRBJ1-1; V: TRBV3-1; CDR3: ASRPRGSPTEAF
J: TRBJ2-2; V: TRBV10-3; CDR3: AISAVENTGELF
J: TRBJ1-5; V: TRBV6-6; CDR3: ASVRAMSNQPQH
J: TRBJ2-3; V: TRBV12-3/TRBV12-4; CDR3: ASSTGTTTSTDTQY
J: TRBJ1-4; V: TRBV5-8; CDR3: ASSFGTGREEKLF
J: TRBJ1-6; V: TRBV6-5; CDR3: ASSYSRTGDSPLH
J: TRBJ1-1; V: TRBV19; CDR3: ASSSRRVITEAF
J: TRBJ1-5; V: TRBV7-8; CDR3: ASSPNSGSNQPQH
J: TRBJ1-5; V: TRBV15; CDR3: ATSRDGGFQPQH
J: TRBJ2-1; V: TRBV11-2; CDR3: ASSSRGAGSYNEQF
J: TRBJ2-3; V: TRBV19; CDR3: ASSIGKGDTQY
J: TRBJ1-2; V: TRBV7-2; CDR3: ASRPVGGATGYT
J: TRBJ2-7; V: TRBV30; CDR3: AWSVQYEQY
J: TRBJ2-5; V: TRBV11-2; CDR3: ASSFRPTGKQETQY
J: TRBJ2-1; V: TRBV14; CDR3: ASSQAVSGLKQF
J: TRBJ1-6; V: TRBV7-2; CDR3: ASSYIRGSNSPLH
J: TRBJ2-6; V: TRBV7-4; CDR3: ASSSNRDREDSGANVLT
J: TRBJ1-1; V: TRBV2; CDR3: ASSELAETEAF
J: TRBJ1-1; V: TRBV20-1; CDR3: SARQSGGGTEAF
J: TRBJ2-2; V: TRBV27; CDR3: ASSLRRTGELF
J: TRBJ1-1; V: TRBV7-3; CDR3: ASSGDNRVTEAF
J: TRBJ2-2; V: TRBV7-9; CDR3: ASSFRTGSKRANTGELF
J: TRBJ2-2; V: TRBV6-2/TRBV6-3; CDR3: ASSYSSEGSNTGELF
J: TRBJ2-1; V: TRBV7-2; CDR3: ASSSDWLAEQF
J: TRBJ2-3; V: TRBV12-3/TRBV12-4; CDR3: ASSLYTGTGASTDTQY
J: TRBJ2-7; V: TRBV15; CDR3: ATTSTGGTYEQY
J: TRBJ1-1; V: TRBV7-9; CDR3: ASSEYKNTEAF
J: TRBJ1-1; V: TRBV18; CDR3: ASSPAIPRDTEAF
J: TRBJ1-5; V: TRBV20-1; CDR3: SAKQGAEQPQH
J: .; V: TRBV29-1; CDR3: SVEIPDRDLYEQF
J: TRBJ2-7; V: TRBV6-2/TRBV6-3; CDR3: ASTSRLAGGQSEQY
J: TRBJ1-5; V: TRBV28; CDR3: ASSIGNLVSNQPQH
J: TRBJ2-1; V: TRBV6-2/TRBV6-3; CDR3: ASREGPGGFNEQF